This entry describes one T cell receptor beta chain. Germline V gives CDR1 SNHLY, CDR2 FYNNEI. Trimming at V came to 4 bases and at J to 3 bases, leaving 0 bases not matched to a gene. The CDR3 is 12 residues long. Some clones are missing from TCRdb's copy, which holds only in-frame ones; the method was immunoSEQ multiplex PCR. The sample holds 210,000 or so clones, roughly 86% seen once. The sample belongs to a study of blood T cell repertoires in COVID-19. As for the study in general: Acute-phase and convalescent COVID-19 samples originated in the United States, Italy and Spain.

This receptor was identified in an older woman with active or convalescent COVID-19. The specimen sequenced was peripheral blood. V gene TRBV2 combines with J gene TRBJ2-7; 7 nucleotides agree with TRBD2. CDR3 sequence: CASSGEGYEQYF. The CDR3 DNA reads as TGTGCCAGCAGTGGGGAGGGCTACGAGCAGTACTTC.